These T cell receptor beta chains were read from a single sample in a study of response to subunit inactivated influenza vaccine. Using its own MiXCR run on the RT-PCR reads, TCRdb lists one record per CDR3 protein. This table holds roughly 500,000 distinct CDR3 sequences, approximately 17% found once. The sample here was CD4+ T cells sorted from PBMCs, taken roughly 24 months after vaccination. The receptors were sampled from a man between 50 and 69 years old who received an inactivated influenza vaccine. Each CDR3 is given with its conserved first and last residue. The D gene is left open where the match is weak. Only some rows state a clone size, as once, few, many or a class for expanded clones.

size	D	J	V	DNA	CDR3
.	.	TRBJ2-7	TRBV3-1	TGTGCCAGCAGCCTAAGGGCCTCAGGAGAGCAGTACTTC	CASSLRASGEQYF
.	TRBD2	TRBJ2-5	TRBV5-1	TGCGCCAGCAGCCCCATTGGAGCGGGAGGAAAAGAGACCCAGTACTTC	CASSPIGAGGKETQYF
few	TRBD1	TRBJ1-5	TRBV4-2	TGTGCCAGCAGCCAAGGAGCAGGGGGCGGGTTTCAGCCCCAGCATTTT	CASSQGAGGGFQPQHF
.	TRBD1	TRBJ1-2	TRBV12-3/TRBV12-4	TGTGCCAGCAGATGGACAGGGGCCAGCTATGGCTACACCTTC	CASRWTGASYGYTF
.	TRBD2	TRBJ2-1	TRBV10-3	TGTGCCATCAGCTCTAGCGGGATGACTTGGAATGAGCAGTTCTTC	CAISSSGMTWNEQFF
.	.	TRBJ2-1	TRBV20-1	TGCAGTGCTAGGCCCCTGAGTGGGGGCAATGAGCAGTTCTTC	CSARPLSGGNEQFF
many	.	TRBJ2-5	TRBV12-3/TRBV12-4	TGTGCCAGCAGTAGAGCGGGAGAGACCCAGTACTTC	CASSRAGETQYF
.	TRBD1	TRBJ2-7	TRBV20-1	TGCAGTGCTAGCCGAGGACAGGGGGCCTACGAGCAGTACTTC	CSASRGQGAYEQYF
once	.	TRBJ2-7	TRBV5-1	TGCGCCAGCCACATTTCCGGAGGGGAGCAGTACTTC	CASHISGGEQYF
.	.	TRBJ2-1	TRBV14	TGTGCCAGCAGCCAACTAAAGGGGGGGACTGGCGACGAGCAGTTCTTC	CASSQLKGGTGDEQFF
few	.	TRBJ2-5	TRBV14	TGTGCCAGCAGCCAAGGACTGACAGCACAAGAGACCCAGTACTTC	CASSQGLTAQETQYF
.	.	TRBJ1-3	TRBV5-1	TGCGCCAGCAGGAATCCGACGTTGAGCTCTGGAAATACCATATATTTT	CASRNPTLSSGNTIYF
.	.	TRBJ2-5	TRBV5-1	TGCGCCAGCAGCTTGGCCGGGCAGGCTGCACCGTACTTC	CASSLAGQAAPYF
few	.	TRBJ1-1	TRBV20-1	TGCAGTGCGCTGGGTACTTCGATCACTGAAGCTTTCTTT	CSALGTSITEAFF
.	.	TRBJ1-1	TRBV20-1	TGCAGTGCTAGAAGGGTCCTGAACACTGAAGCTTTCTTT	CSARRVLNTEAFF
few	.	TRBJ2-3	TRBV29-1	TGCAGCGTAAGAGAGGGGCTTTCTAGCACAGATACGCAGTATTTT	CSVREGLSSTDTQYF
.	.	TRBJ2-2	TRBV12-3/TRBV12-4	TGTGCCAGCAAGGAGGGCGGGGAGCTGTTTTTT	CASKEGGELFF
.	.	TRBJ2-4	TRBV20-1	TGCAGTGCTACGCCCAGCGGAGCCAAAAACATTCAGTACTTC	CSATPSGAKNIQYF
many	TRBD1	TRBJ2-1	TRBV3-1	TGTGCCAGCAGCCGCCCCGGGACAGGGGACGGTGAGCAGTTCTTC	CASSRPGTGDGEQFF
few	.	TRBJ2-2	TRBV24-1	TGTGCCACCAGTGACAACTATGTGGCCGGGGAGCTGTTTTTT	CATSDNYVAGELFF
few	.	TRBJ2-7	TRBV12-3/TRBV12-4	TGTGCCAGCAGTTCCGCTAACGGCGAGCAGTACTTC	CASSSANGEQYF
many	.	TRBJ2-2	TRBV11-2	TGTGCCAGCAGCTTAAGAACACAGGGCACCGGGGAGCTGTTTTTT	CASSLRTQGTGELFF
few	.	TRBJ2-5	TRBV3-1	TGTGCCAGCAGCCAAGACCCCAAGACCCAGTACTTC	CASSQDPKTQYF
many	TRBD2	TRBJ2-1	TRBV28	TGTGCCAGCAGAAGAGCGGGAGGGACTTACAATGAGCAGTTCTTC	CASRRAGGTYNEQFF
.	TRBD1	TRBJ1-1	TRBV12-3/TRBV12-4	TGTGCCAGCAGTTCGACTAGGACAGGGGACACTGAAGCTTTCTTT	CASSSTRTGDTEAFF
.	.	TRBJ1-6	TRBV7-2	TGTGCCAGCAGCTTAGCGTACAGAGATAATTCACCCCTCCACTTT	CASSLAYRDNSPLHF
few	.	TRBJ1-1	TRBV10-3	TGTGCCATCAGTGCATCTGGCAGGCCGGCTGAAGCTTTCTTT	CAISASGRPAEAFF
.	.	TRBJ2-1	TRBV9	TGTGCCAGCAGCGGTACATGGAATGAGCAGTTCTTC	CASSGTWNEQFF
few	.	TRBJ2-1	TRBV4-2	TGTGCCAGCAGCCAAGGGACTTATGAGCAGTTCTTC	CASSQGTYEQFF
few	TRBD1	TRBJ1-2	TRBV18	TGTGCCAGCTCGCTAGACCCAGGACAGGAGCTCTATGGCTACACCTTC	CASSLDPGQELYGYTF
few	.	TRBJ2-6	TRBV3-1	TGTGCCAGCAGCCACGTTCCGGGTGAGACCTCTGGGGCCAACGTCCTGACTTTC	CASSHVPGETSGANVLTF
few	TRBD1	TRBJ2-2	TRBV5-1	TGCGCCAGCAGCCCCGGGACAGGGTTACGGGCCGGGGAGCTGTTTTTT	CASSPGTGLRAGELFF
.	.	TRBJ1-1	TRBV20-1	TGCAGTGCCACGGACGGAAGGACTGAAGCTTTCTTT	CSATDGRTEAFF
.	.	TRBJ2-3	TRBV7-9	TGTGCCAGCAGCTTATCAAGCGGGTGGACCGATACGCAGTATTTT	CASSLSSGWTDTQYF
.	.	TRBJ2-7	TRBV10-2	TGCGCCAGCACCCCGGCAGTGGAGCAGTACTTC	CASTPAVEQYF
.	TRBD2	TRBJ2-7	TRBV20-1	TGCAGTGCTACTCGCGGGGGAACCTCCTACGAGCAGTACTTC	CSATRGGTSYEQYF
.	.	TRBJ1-5	TRBV11-1	TGTGCCAGCAGCGTAATGCGGGATCAGCCCCAGCATTTT	CASSVMRDQPQHF
.	.	TRBJ2-7	TRBV20-1	TGCAGTGCTAGAGGTTCTAGCTTGGGCGAGCAGTACTTC	CSARGSSLGEQYF
few	TRBD2	TRBJ2-1	TRBV7-8	TGTGCCAGCAGCTTAGGTTTGGCACTAGCGGGAGGAAGGAATGAGCAGTTCTTC	CASSLGLALAGGRNEQFF
few	TRBD2	TRBJ2-2	TRBV15	TGTGCCACCAGCAGAGCAGCGGGAGTCACCGGGGAGCTGTTTTTT	CATSRAAGVTGELFF